This entry lists 16 T cell receptor beta chains sequenced from one sample in a study of identical twins. Via MiXCR, TCRdb re-called the 5' RACE reads, giving one row per CDR3 protein. The repertoire holds around 230,000 distinct CDR3 sequences, with 6% to 7% as singletons. These data were also reused for a study on T cells expressing NK-cell markers.

The sample consisted of CD8+ T cells sorted from blood. The receptors derive from a young woman in good health.

The V and J genes are TRBV27 and TRBJ2-2; D possibly corresponds to TRBD1 (5 bases). This CDR3 has 14 amino acids. Germline CDR1 and CDR2: MNHEY and SMNVEV (reference sequence). Trimming left V 5 bases short and J 6 bases short, with 13 bases between. The CDR3 DNA reads TGTGCCAGCAGTCCTACAGGATACTCCGGGGAGCTGTTTTTT. Translating it yields CASSPTGYSGELFF.

The V gene is TRBV6-6, the J gene TRBJ2-7; D call uncertain. Deletions cut 2 bases from V and 3 bases from J, with 8 bases between. This CDR3 spans 13 amino acids. Germline lookup yields CDR1 MNHNY and CDR2 SVGAGI (reference sequence). The CDR3 nucleotides read TGTGCCAGCAGTTACAGTCAAGACTACGAGCAGTACTTC. It yields the protein CASSYSQDYEQYF.

CDR3 in DNA: TGTGCCAGCAGCGCGGCCTTCCCCGTAGAGACCCAGTACTTC. Amino acids: CASSAAFPVETQYF. The V and J genes are TRBV7-9 and TRBJ2-5, with D unclear. V shed 5 bases and J shed 4 bases, with 14 bases lying between them. The CDR3 has 14 residues. Germline CDR1 is SEHNR and CDR2 is FQNEAQ (reference sequence).

In this sample, this clonotype turned up many times. The chain carries TRBV16 and TRBJ2-3; possibly TRBD2 for D (6 bases). The germline CDR1 and CDR2 sequences are KGHSY and FQNENV. Trimming removed 0 bases from V and 4 bases from J, with 14 bases in between. This CDR3 comprises 16 residues. CDR3 region: CASSQSGGGFPDTQYF. In DNA form, the CDR3 reads TGTGCCAGCAGCCAATCAGGAGGAGGGTTCCCAGATACGCAGTATTTT.

This clonotype was seen only a few times. The chain is built from TRBV10-3 and TRBJ2-7; TRBD1 is a possible D gene (6 bases). The V and J ends lost 11 bases and 2 bases respectively, with 13 bases between them. In germline, CDR1 is ENHRY, CDR2 SYGVKD. This CDR3 region has 12 residues. CDR3 loop: CAAQTGAYEQYF. DNA for the CDR3: TGTGCCGCCCAGACAGGCGCCTACGAGCAGTACTTC.

This clonotype was picked up a small number of times. The V call is TRBV11-2, the J call TRBJ2-7; no clear D gene. Germline CDR1 and CDR2: SGHAT and FQNNGV. V lost 4 bases to trimming and J lost 5 bases, with 12 bases between them. CDR3 length: 13 amino acids. The chain's CDR3 is CASSSDPGDEQYF. CDR3 DNA: TGTGCCAGCAGCTCGGACCCTGGCGACGAGCAGTACTTC.

The chain recombines TRBV18 with TRBJ2-3; 7 bases align to TRBD1. J gave up 1 base and V 5 bases, and 3 bases lay outside the gene matches. The V gene's germline CDR1 is KGHSH and CDR2 LQKENI. CDR3 length: 14 amino acids. CDR3 sequence: CASSKTGGTDTQYF. The CDR3 nucleotides read TGTGCCAGCTCAAAAACAGGGGGCACAGATACGCAGTATTTT.

This clonotype was picked up a small number of times. The gene calls are TRBV19 and TRBJ2-7; TRBD2 matches 8 bases. The junction had 11 bases not matched to a gene; V was cut back by 8 bases and J by 2 bases. This CDR3 has 15 residues. Germline loops: CDR1 LNHDA, CDR2 SQIVND (reference sequence). The CDR3 spells CASGPTGTSPYEQYF. CDR3 coding DNA: TGTGCCAGTGGACCCACCGGGACTAGTCCCTACGAGCAGTACTTC.

This clonotype was detected many times. The V gene is TRBV6-2 or TRBV6-3, the J gene TRBJ2-3; D ambiguous. CDR3 length equals 13 residues. Germline CDR1 MNHEY, CDR2 SVGEGT. The V gene lost 4 bases and the J gene lost 6 bases, with 11 bases spanning the gap. The CDR3 DNA sequence: TGTGCCAGCAGTTCCATGGTCGAGGATACGCAGTATTTT. It yields the protein CASSSMVEDTQYF.

The V gene is TRBV27, the J gene TRBJ2-3; D ambiguous. The CDR3 runs to 13 residues. V was pared by 2 bases and J by 2 bases, with 5 bases between. Germline CDR1 reads MNHEY; CDR2 reads SMNVEV (reference sequence). This CDR3 is CASSLMATDTQYF. The CDR3 region has the DNA TGTGCCAGCAGTTTAATGGCCACAGATACGCAGTATTTT.

The table lists this clonotype with a few counts. The gene calls are TRBV27 and TRBJ2-6, with D unclear. CDR3 length equals 14 residues. In germline, CDR1 is MNHEY, CDR2 SMNVEV (reference sequence). V shed 6 bases and J shed 0 bases, with 6 bases lying between them. The CDR3 is CASSATSGANVLTF. The CDR3 DNA is TGTGCCAGCAGCGCGACCTCTGGGGCCAACGTCCTGACTTTC. Together with reference TRBV27 and TRBJ2-6, the CDR3 gives the full variable domain: EAQVTQNPRYLITVTGKKLTVTCSQNMNHEYMSWYRQDPGLGLRQIYYSMNVEVTDKGDVPEGYKVSRKEKRNFPLILESPSPNQTSLYFCASSATSGANVLTFGAGSRLTVL.

This chain joins TRBV15 and TRBJ2-1; 9 bases map to TRBD1. Germline-derived CDR1 and CDR2 are LNHNV and YYDKDF (reference sequence). J gave up 5 bases and V 8 bases, and 28 bases lay outside the gene matches. The CDR3 loop spans 21 amino acids. CDR3 bases: TGTGCCACCGGCGGGGAGGGGATCCTGGGGACAGGGAGAACTTTCCACAATGAGCAGTTCTTC. This gives the protein CATGGEGILGTGRTFHNEQFF.

This clonotype has ten or more counts. CDR3 region: CASGLATGTSGSGEQFF. The CDR3 nucleotides read TGTGCTAGTGGTTTGGCGACCGGGACTAGCGGGAGTGGTGAGCAGTTCTTC. The V call is TRBV12-5, the J call TRBJ2-1, with TRBD2 matching 14 bases. The germline V gene has CDR1 LGHNT and CDR2 FRNRAP. The V and J ends lost 1 base and 9 bases, in that order; junction bases with no gene match: 8. The CDR3 extends over 17 amino acids.

This clonotype was recorded many times. The J gene is TRBJ1-1, the V gene TRBV12-3 or TRBV12-4; no firm D call. Trimming took 2 bases from V and 5 from J, leaving 6 bases between them. The CDR3 covers 12 residues. CDR3 in amino acids: CASSLSRTEAFF. CDR3 bases: TGTGCCAGCAGTTTAAGCAGGACTGAAGCTTTCTTT.

The V call is TRBV4-1, the J call TRBJ2-2; 9 positions agree with TRBD1. With 3 bases clipped from V and 4 bases from J, the junction kept 15 bases outside the gene matches. This CDR3 region has 19 residues. Germline V CDR1 and CDR2: MGHRA, YSYEKL. The CDR3 bases are TGCGCCAGCAGCCAGCTTAATCTCCTGGGACAGGGTAGCACCGGGGAGCTGTTTTTT. Translating it yields CASSQLNLLGQGSTGELFF.

This clonotype was seen many times. The chain recombines TRBV6-5 with TRBJ2-7; the match to TRBD2 covers 10 bases. Germline V gene sequence: CDR1 MNHEY, CDR2 SVGAGI. The CDR3 extends over 16 amino acids. Trimming at V came to 2 bases and at J to 5 bases, leaving 9 bases not matched to a gene. The CDR3 spells CASSYIPLAGVDEQYF. Written as DNA, the CDR3 is TGTGCCAGCAGTTACATTCCTCTAGCGGGGGTTGACGAGCAGTACTTC.